This T cell receptor (beta chain) was observed in a study of cytomegalovirus exposure and HLA in healthy donors. Germline values: CDR1 SQVTM, CDR2 ANQGSEA. The CDR3 extends over 14 amino acids. V shed 4 bases and J 3 bases; nucleotides not matched to a gene: 3. Primers: 60 Vbeta forward and 13 Jbeta reverse. Generated by immunoSEQ multiplex PCR, the TCRdb table keeps only in-frame clones and is missing some. The table has approximately 150,000 clones, about four fifths seen once. General study points: Later analysis reportedly placed an Asian-associated ancestry cluster below the roughly 690-donor mean in N-insertions. Reportedly, diagnosis of cytomegalovirus status by the classifier showed high specificity and sensitivity.

Concerning this clone itself: Its specificity is unknown.

This TCR derives from a woman aged 45 to 65 in good health and CMV-seronegative. The chain is built from TRBV29-1 and TRBJ1-2; TRBD1 matches 12 bases. Input material: PBMCs. The CDR3 loop reads CSVVGTGGDYGYTF. The CDR3 DNA is TGCAGCGTTGTCGGGACAGGGGGCGACTATGGCTACACCTTC.